This T cell receptor (beta chain) was obtained from a study of cytomegalovirus exposure and HLA in healthy donors. With respect to this clone: Its cognate antigen is unknown.

PCR employed 60 Vbeta and 13 Jbeta primers. Method: immunoSEQ multiplex PCR; TCRdb's copy keeps in-frame clones and lacks some. The sample records 160,000 or so clones, around four fifths being singletons. Overall study findings and caveats: CMV serostatus was the sole immune exposure information available. It was reported in a later analysis that an Asian-associated ancestry cluster showed fewer N-insertions than the approximately 670-donor mean. An analysis was carried out at a later point. It showed that HLA-associated TCR beta chains were more clonally expanded than equally common non-associated chains.

The sequence was obtained from a man in his late teens or twenties in good health and CMV-seronegative. The sample comprised PBMCs.

CDR3 protein: CASRAFSDTQYF. The CDR3 coding sequence is TGTGCCAGCAGGGCTTTCTCGGATACGCAGTATTTT. The chain links TRBV2 to TRBJ2-3; D is uncertain. There are 12 residues in the CDR3. The ends were cut back, 6 bases at V and 6 bases at J, with 10 bases in the middle. Germline CDR1 and CDR2: SNHLY and FYNNEI.